This TCR beta chain appears in the sequencing data of a study of cytomegalovirus exposure and HLA in healthy donors. Overall study findings and caveats: Indistinguishability led to the exclusion of some V segments, TRBV6-2 and TRBV6-3 included. Cytomegalovirus association was listed for about 170 TCR beta chains. Later analysis associated a missense DCLRE1C variant with TCR beta V- and J-gene trimming.

Germline CDR1 and CDR2: SGHTA and FQGNSA. With 6 bases clipped from V and 8 bases from J, the junction kept 6 bases outside the gene matches. CDR3 length equals 12 residues. With 60 Vbeta and 13 Jbeta primers, the PCR was carried out. Generated by immunoSEQ multiplex PCR, the TCRdb table keeps only in-frame clones and is missing some. The repertoire has some 45,000 clones, 55% to 75% of them found once; the top ten carry around 3.5%. Comments on this clone: As yet, its antigen is unknown.

Source material: PBMCs. The source is a woman aged 25 to 45 in good health and CMV-seronegative. The chain employs TRBV7-2 and TRBJ2-7, with 8 nucleotides matching TRBD2. In DNA form, the CDR3 reads TGTGCCAGCAGAACCGGGACTAGTAAGCAGTACTTC. Its protein product is CASRTGTSKQYF.